Below are 3 T cell receptor beta chains sequenced from a single sample in a study of early T cells in non-severe SARS-CoV-2 infection. Each CDR3 protein is one row after TCRdb ran MiXCR on the 5' RACE reads. The table shows around 63,000 distinct CDR3 sequences, with over 10% occurring only once. What was sequenced was whole blood. These receptors all stem from an adult who was a healthcare worker with PCR-confirmed SARS-CoV-2 infection or an uninfected control (not recorded which).

The rearrangement joins TRBV7-8 to TRBJ2-1; D unclear. V gave up 5 bases and J gave up 6 bases, with 11 bases separating them. Germline-derived CDR1 and CDR2 are SGHVS and FQNEAQ. CDR3 length: 13 amino acids. CDR3 amino acids: CASSPDSLNEQFF. The CDR3 DNA is TGTGCCAGCAGCCCCGACTCCCTCAATGAGCAGTTCTTC.

In this sample, this clonotype turned up many times. The CDR3 bases are TGTGCCAGCAGAATCGGGACAGGGAGCAATCAGCCCCAGCATTTT. Translated, it gives CASRIGTGSNQPQHF. The genes are TRBV12-3 or TRBV12-4 and TRBJ1-5; 9 bases fit TRBD1. V lost 6 bases, J lost 1 base, and 4 bases stayed unmatched. This CDR3 spans 15 amino acids.

This clonotype was seen repeatedly, ten times or more. V gene TRBV4-1 combines with J gene TRBJ2-3; D might be TRBD1 or TRBD2, each matching 5 bases. The CDR3 loop spans 17 amino acids. Per germline, CDR1 MGHRA and CDR2 YSYEKL. The ends were cut back, 4 bases at V and 3 bases at J, with 20 bases in the middle. CDR3 sequence (DNA): TGCGCCAGCAGCCCATCGAGGGGTACTGGTAATACAGATACGCAGTATTTT. Its translation: CASSPSRGTGNTDTQYF.